The 30 T cell receptor beta chains below all came from one sample that was sequenced in a study of CD8+ T cells in alopecia areata. Treatment indicated: oral pan-JAK inhibitor, 5-10 mg twice daily. cDNA serving as the sequencing template came from extracted, reverse transcribed RNA. TCRdb's table, derived via immunoSEQ multiplex PCR, lists solely in-frame clones and lacks some. The sample shows under 350,000 clones, more than 45% of them seen only once. Sequences were derived from CD4+ T cells sorted from blood, sampled at week 24, from a patient treated with tofacitinib. The receptor set was obtained from a human donor with alopecia areata.

This chain joins TRBV29-1 and TRBJ2-1; 12 bases agree with TRBD2. Per germline, CDR1 SQVTM and CDR2 ANQGSEA. The CDR3 contains 20 residues. V was clipped by 3 bases and J by 0 bases; unmatched bases: 15. In DNA, the CDR3 is TGCAGCGTTGATCCTAAGCTCGGACTAGCGGGGCTCCACTCCTACAATGAGCAGTTCTTC. It translates to CSVDPKLGLAGLHSYNEQFF.

V gene TRBV1 combines with J gene TRBJ2-1; the DNA was not compared with TRBD2, the D call given in the table. TRBV1 is designated a pseudogene. The CDR3 sequence is 20 residues long. The CDR3 bases are TGCACCAGCAGCCAAGATAAAGAGGTAGCGGGGACAACCTCCTACAATGAGCAGTTCTTC. Its translation: CTSSQDKEVAGTTSYNEQFF.

This rearrangement joins TRBV6-6 to TRBJ2-5; TRBD2 agrees at 9 bases. Germline CDR1 reads MNHNY; CDR2 reads SVGAGI (reference sequence). The CDR3 sequence is 14 residues long. J was trimmed by 5 bases and V by 6 bases; bases with no gene match: 7. In DNA form, the CDR3 reads TGTGCCAGCAGGAGCGGGGGGTCGGGGGAGACCCAGTACTTC. Its translation is CASRSGGSGETQYF.

The chain combines TRBV6-5 with TRBJ2-1; possible D gene TRBD1, 6 bases. This CDR3 spans 11 amino acids. The V gene lost 2 bases and the J gene lost 10 bases, with 6 bases spanning the gap. Germline loops: CDR1 MNHEY, CDR2 SVGAGI. The CDR3 sequence: CASSYQGEQFF. CDR3 bases: TGTGCCAGCAGTTACCAGGGGGAGCAGTTCTTC.

Only one count was recorded for this clone. The sample has other DNA sequences that encode this CDR3 too. This chain connects TRBV6-5 to TRBJ1-3, with no clear D. The ends were cut back, 0 bases at V and 0 bases at J, with 6 bases in the middle. Germline V gene sequence: CDR1 MNHEY, CDR2 SVGAGI. This CDR3 has 15 amino acids. The CDR3 here is CASSYSEGSGNTIYF. CDR3 nucleotides: TGTGCCAGCAGTTACTCTGAAGGCTCTGGAAACACCATATATTTT.

The chain carries TRBV10-3 and TRBJ1-1; maybe TRBD1 (5 bases). The CDR3 has 13 amino acids. Germline V lookup: CDR1 ENHRY, CDR2 SYGVKD. The V gene lost 11 bases and the J gene lost 2 bases, with 15 bases spanning the gap. The CDR3 loop reads CAATGQPNTEAFF. Here the CDR3 DNA reads TGTGCCGCTACGGGGCAGCCAAACACTGAAGCTTTCTTT.

V gene TRBV6-5 combines with J gene TRBJ1-1; D not certain. The CDR3 totals 15 residues. Germline CDR1 reads MNHEY; CDR2 reads SVGAGI. Trimming stripped 0 bases from V and 4 bases from J, with 12 bases between. The CDR3 sequence: CASSYSRWSPTEAFF. The CDR3 nucleotides read TGTGCCAGCAGTTACTCGAGGTGGAGTCCCACTGAAGCTTTCTTT.

The table lists this clone with a few counts. The chain combines TRBV11-1 with TRBJ2-5, with D uncertain. This CDR3 has 11 residues. The germline CDR1 and CDR2 sequences are SGHAT and FQDESV (reference sequence). V dropped 4 bases and J dropped 3 bases, with 3 bases sitting between them. The CDR3 nucleotides read TGTGCCAGCAGCTGGAAAGAGACCCAGTACTTC. Its translation is CASSWKETQYF.

The chain uses TRBV5-1 and TRBJ1-4; maybe TRBD1 (5 bases). Trimming pared 6 bases from V and 3 bases from J, leaving 18 bases between. The length of the CDR3 is 16 residues. Germline-derived CDR1 and CDR2 are SGHRS and YFSETQ. The CDR3 here is CASTFDSPNANEKLFF. CDR3 DNA: TGCGCCAGCACCTTTGACAGCCCGAATGCTAATGAAAAACTGTTTTTT.

V usage is TRBV9 and J usage is TRBJ1-2; tentative D call: TRBD1 (6 bases). Looked up from germline, CDR1 is SGDLS and CDR2 is YYNGEE. This CDR3 region has 13 residues. Trimming removed 0 bases at V and 8 bases at J, with 11 bases between. CDR3 DNA: TGTGCCAGCAGCGTAGGACAGGATGCGGGCTACACCTTC. Translated, it gives CASSVGQDAGYTF.

The chain joins TRBV7-2 to TRBJ1-4, with a tentative D call TRBD1 (5 bases). V lost 5 bases and J 5 bases, leaving 15 bases between the germline ends. Germline V gene data show CDR1 as SGHTA and CDR2 as FQGNSA. CDR3 length: 15 amino acids. CDR3 sequence (DNA): TGTGCCAGCAGCCCCGGTGTGGGGCCAAATGAAAAACTGTTTTTT. It encodes CASSPGVGPNEKLFF.

A note on this clone: Other DNA sequences in this specimen translate into the identical CDR3. This chain uses TRBV30 with TRBJ2-3; no definite D call. Germline lookup yields CDR1 GTSNPN and CDR2 SVGIG (reference sequence). This CDR3 has 11 amino acids. Trimming cost V 1 base and J 4 bases, with 3 bases left between them. For the CDR3, the DNA is TGTGCCTGGAGTGAAGCAGATACGCAGTATTTT. Translation gives CAWSEADTQYF.

The table lists this clone with a few counts. The chain uses TRBV18 and TRBJ2-3; D perhaps matches TRBD2 (5 bases). V lost 0 bases, J lost 2 bases, and 6 bases lay in between. Germline V gene sequence: CDR1 KGHSH, CDR2 LQKENI. This CDR3 contains 14 residues. CDR3: CASSPPGVTDTQYF. CDR3 DNA: TGTGCCAGCTCACCACCCGGGGTCACAGATACGCAGTATTTT.

The CDR3 region has the DNA TGTGCCAGCAGCCCCGTGCCCCCCCGGCGGGCTAATGAAAAACTGTTTTTT. Translated, it gives CASSPVPPRRANEKLFF. The V call is TRBV5-4, the J call TRBJ1-4; D gene unclear. Trimming removed 4 bases at V and 3 bases at J, with 19 bases between. The length of the CDR3 is 17 residues. Germline CDR1 SGHNT, CDR2 YYREEE (reference sequence).

This clone turned up a few times. The rearrangement links TRBV5-1 to TRBJ2-7; D is uncertain. The V and J ends lost 0 bases and 2 bases respectively, with 12 bases between them. There are 15 residues in the CDR3. Germline V gene lookup returns CDR1 SGHRS and CDR2 YFSETQ. CDR3 coding DNA: TGCGCCAGCAGCTTGGAAGTGACCGTGACCTACGAGCAGTACTTC. This translates into CASSLEVTVTYEQYF.

The count of this clone is one. The rearrangement links TRBV2 to TRBJ2-1, with unresolved D. The CDR3 is 14 residues long. Trimming took 8 bases from V and 0 from J, leaving 11 bases between them. Germline V gene sequence: CDR1 SNHLY, CDR2 FYNNEI. The CDR3 loop is CASVLNFSYNEQFF. The CDR3 bases are TGTGCCAGCGTTCTCAATTTCTCCTACAATGAGCAGTTCTTC. Looking up the rest from reference TRBV2 and TRBJ2-1 gives the full variable domain: EPEVTQTPSHQVTQMGQEVILRCVPISNHLYFYWYRQILGQKVEFLVSFYNNEISEKSEIFDDQFSVERPDGSNFTLKIRSTKLEDSAMYFCASVLNFSYNEQFFGPGTRLTVL.

This chain joins TRBV30 and TRBJ2-3; 7 bases line up with TRBD1. Germline V CDR1 and CDR2: GTSNPN, SVGIG (reference sequence). The V and J ends lost 6 bases and 2 bases, in that order; junction bases with no gene match: 14. This CDR3 spans 16 amino acids. DNA of the CDR3: TGTGCCTGTGAAGAGTTGACAGGGTTATCCACAGATACGCAGTATTTT. It specifies CACEELTGLSTDTQYF.

In this sample, this clone turned up a few times. V and J are TRBV7-9 and TRBJ2-1, with TRBD1 matching over 8 bases. The J segment lost 0 bases and the V segment lost 3 bases, leaving 4 bases of the junction unmatched. The germline CDR1 and CDR2 sequences are SEHNR and FQNEAQ (reference sequence). CDR3 length: 16 amino acids. In DNA form, the CDR3 reads TGTGCCAGCAGCTTCTCAGGGGGCTTCTCCTACAATGAGCAGTTCTTC. Encoded protein: CASSFSGGFSYNEQFF.

The J gene is TRBJ2-5, the V gene TRBV29-1, with 11 bases fitting TRBD2. Germline V CDR1 and CDR2: SQVTM, ANQGSEA. V lost 6 bases to trimming and J lost 5 bases; unmatched junction nucleotides: 17. This CDR3 has 17 amino acids. DNA of the CDR3: TGCAGCGTCGAGAGAACTAGCGGGGGCTCCCTGGGGGAGACCCAGTACTTC. Protein sequence: CSVERTSGGSLGETQYF.

The V gene is TRBV27, the J gene TRBJ2-7, with D perhaps matching TRBD1 (6 bases). V was shortened by 4 bases and J by 2 bases, with 18 bases between the two germline ends. The CDR3 is 16 residues long. Germline assignment: CDR1 MNHEY and CDR2 SMNVEV (reference sequence). CDR3 in amino acids: CASSYAGAPAPYEQYF. The DNA for the CDR3 is TGTGCCAGCAGTTACGCAGGGGCACCGGCCCCCTACGAGCAGTACTTC.

V is TRBV9 and J is TRBJ1-2; 10 bases align to TRBD1. The J segment lost 2 bases and the V segment lost 2 bases, leaving 3 bases of the junction unmatched. CDR1 and CDR2 (germline): SGDLS, YYNGEE. This CDR3 is built from 15 residues. CDR3 protein: CASSVTGQGNYGYTF. In DNA, the CDR3 is TGTGCCAGCAGCGTCACGGGACAGGGGAACTATGGCTACACCTTC.

The chain carries TRBV5-1 and TRBJ1-1; D is ambiguous. This CDR3 has 14 amino acids. The germline V gene encodes CDR1 SGHRS and CDR2 YFSETQ. The V and J ends lost 10 bases and 0 bases respectively, with 16 bases between them. CDR3 in amino acids: CASGRTAMNTEAFF. In DNA form, the CDR3 reads TGCGCCTCGGGGAGGACGGCCATGAACACTGAAGCTTTCTTT.

A single count supports this clone. This chain links TRBV6-1 with TRBJ2-4, with 9 bases that match TRBD1. Germline CDR1 is MNHNS and CDR2 is SASEGT. The V and J ends lost 0 bases and 0 bases, in that order; junction bases with no gene match: 3. The length of the CDR3 is 17 residues. CDR3 residues: CASSEAGQGLAKNIQYF. The CDR3 region has the DNA TGTGCCAGCAGTGAAGCCGGACAGGGGCTAGCCAAAAACATTCAGTACTTC.

A remark on this clone: Possible read error: a much larger clone is one base away. The rearrangement uses TRBV10-3 and TRBJ1-1; no firm D call. V lost 6 bases to trimming and J lost 1 base, with 3 bases between them. The CDR3 consists of 11 residues. Germline-derived CDR1 and CDR2 are ENHRY and SYGVKD. The CDR3 bases are TGTGCCATCAGGCAGAACACTGAAGCTTTCTTT. Its translation is CAIRQNTEAFF.

This clone was picked up a small number of times. The chain carries TRBV21-1 and TRBJ1-1. TRBV21-1 is flagged as a pseudogene. This CDR3 spans 15 amino acids. In nucleotides, the CDR3 is TGTGCCAGCAGCAAAGAGGGCAGGCTGAACACTGAAGCTTTCTTT. Encoded protein: CASSKEGRLNTEAFF.

This clone was counted once. The chain is built from TRBV30 and TRBJ2-7; D may match TRBD1 or TRBD2 (5 bases each). The germline CDR1 and CDR2 sequences are GTSNPN and SVGIG (reference sequence). CDR3 length: 16 amino acids. V lost 2 bases and J lost 4, with 21 bases in between. CDR3 nucleotides: TGTGCCTGGAGTCCGGATCCGGGGCAGGGCACATACGAGCAGTACTTC. Translating gives CAWSPDPGQGTYEQYF.

V and J are TRBV10-3 and TRBJ2-3; 7 nucleotides line up with TRBD2. The CDR3 runs to 12 residues. Looked up from germline, CDR1 is ENHRY and CDR2 is SYGVKD. V was pared by 7 bases and J by 5 bases, with 3 bases of the junction left unmatched. CDR3 amino acids: CAINRGEDTQYF. In nucleotides, the CDR3 is TGTGCCATCAACCGGGGGGAAGATACGCAGTATTTT.

This chain joins TRBV27 and TRBJ2-1; D remains unclear. V lost 2 bases to trimming and J lost 7 bases, with 15 bases between them. Germline CDR1 reads MNHEY; CDR2 reads SMNVEV (reference sequence). This CDR3 contains 15 residues. The CDR3 region has the DNA TGTGCCAGCAGTTTACAGGCCGGGTTCACTAATGAGCAGTTCTTC. Translation: CASSLQAGFTNEQFF.

The chain recombines TRBV4-1 with TRBJ1-1, with a weak D call TRBD1 (5 bases). Germline V gene lookup returns CDR1 MGHRA and CDR2 YSYEKL. The CDR3 sequence is 15 residues long. V lost 4 bases to trimming and J lost 1 base, with 13 bases between them. The DNA of the CDR3 is TGCGCCAGCAGCCTAAGCCTTGGGACGAACACTGAAGCTTTCTTT. This sequence encodes CASSLSLGTNTEAFF.

The genes are TRBV29-1 and TRBJ2-7, with a possible D match to TRBD1 (6 bases). V lost 6 bases, J lost 3 bases, and 15 bases lay in between. Germline lookup yields CDR1 SQVTM and CDR2 ANQGSEA. This CDR3 contains 13 residues. The CDR3 bases are TGCAGCGTCGCGAACAGGGAATACTACGAGCAGTACTTC. This codes for CSVANREYYEQYF.